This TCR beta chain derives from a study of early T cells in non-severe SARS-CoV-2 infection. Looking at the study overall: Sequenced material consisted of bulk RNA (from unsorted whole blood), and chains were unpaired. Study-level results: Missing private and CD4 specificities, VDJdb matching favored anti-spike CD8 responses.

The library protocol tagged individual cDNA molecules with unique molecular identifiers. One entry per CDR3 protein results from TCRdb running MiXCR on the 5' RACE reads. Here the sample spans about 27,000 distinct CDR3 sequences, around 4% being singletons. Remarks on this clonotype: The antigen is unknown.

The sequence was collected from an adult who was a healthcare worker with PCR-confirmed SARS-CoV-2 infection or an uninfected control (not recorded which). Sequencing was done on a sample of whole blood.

The CDR3 DNA reads as TGTGCCAGCAGTAGCGACAGGTACAATGAGCAGTTCTTC. Translating gives CASSSDRYNEQFF. The V and J genes are TRBV6-6 and TRBJ2-1; perhaps TRBD1 as D (6 bases). Trimming pared 5 bases from V and 4 bases from J, leaving 9 bases between. Germline lookup yields CDR1 MNHNY and CDR2 SVGAGI (reference sequence). This CDR3 comprises 13 residues.